The 27 T cell receptor beta chains below were found in one sample sequenced in a study of T cell changes during pregnancy in multiple sclerosis. Only in-frame clones appear in the TCRdb table, and some are missing; sequencing was by immunoSEQ multiplex PCR. Here the sample spans roughly 110,000 clones, less than 95% being singletons. Sequencing used peripheral blood, obtained in the third trimester of pregnancy. The receptor set was obtained from a female donor in good health, enrolled as a control in a pregnancy study.

The V and J genes are TRBV7-9 and TRBJ1-4; TRBD1 is a possible D gene (5 bases). Germline V lookup: CDR1 SEHNR, CDR2 FQNEAQ (reference sequence). CDR3 length: 13 amino acids. The germline V and J ends were trimmed by 5 bases and 7 bases, with 11 bases remaining between them. The CDR3 DNA follows: TGTGCCAGCAGCCCCGGGGGAAGTGAAAAACTGTTTTTT. Protein product: CASSPGGSEKLFF.

The chain combines TRBV7-2 with TRBJ2-1, with 8 nucleotides matching TRBD2. The germline V gene has CDR1 SGHTA and CDR2 FQGNSA. V lost 5 bases, J lost 9 bases, and 15 bases stayed unmatched. The CDR3 consists of 16 residues. CDR3 in amino acids: CASSPGAGLVMGEQFF. The CDR3 DNA follows: TGTGCCAGCAGCCCCGGGGCGGGACTAGTGATGGGTGAGCAGTTCTTC.

The chain uses TRBV4-3 and TRBJ2-7; D is perhaps TRBD2 (5 bases). The CDR3 contains 13 residues. The germline V gene has CDR1 LGHNA and CDR2 YSLEER. V was clipped by 5 bases and J by 3 bases, with 11 bases between them. As DNA, the CDR3 is TGCGCCAGCAGCTCCCAAAGCGGCTACGAGCAGTACTTC. Its protein product is CASSSQSGYEQYF.

The rearrangement uses TRBV11-2 and TRBJ2-3, with 7 bases fitting TRBD1. Germline V lookup: CDR1 SGHAT, CDR2 FQNNGV. With 5 bases clipped from V and 3 bases from J, the junction kept 5 bases outside the gene matches. The CDR3 is made up of 14 amino acids. DNA of the CDR3: TGTGCCAGCAGCGCCCGACAGGGTACAGATACGCAGTATTTT. Its translation: CASSARQGTDTQYF. Supplemented by reference TRBV11-2 and TRBJ2-3, the full variable domain reads EAGVAQSPRYKIIEKRQSVAFWCNPISGHATLYWYQQILGQGPKLLIQFQNNGVVDDSQLPKDRFSAERLKGVDSTLKIQPAKLEDSAVYLCASSARQGTDTQYFGPGTRLTVL.

The V gene is TRBV6-5, the J gene TRBJ2-7, with 9 bases identical to TRBD1. V lost 6 bases and J lost 4; bases outside the gene matches: 4. Germline V gene lookup returns CDR1 MNHEY and CDR2 SVGAGI. This CDR3 is 13 amino acids long. CDR3 coding DNA: TGTGCCAGCAGACACAGGGGGCGGTACGAGCAGTACTTC. Translation: CASRHRGRYEQYF.

This sequence joins TRBV18 and TRBJ1-2; D may be TRBD1 (6 bases). The CDR3 consists of 16 residues. Germline-derived CDR1 and CDR2 are KGHSH and LQKENI. V lost 2 bases and J lost 4, with 17 bases in between. DNA for the CDR3: TGTGCCAGCTCACCAGGAGAGGACAGACCTGCCTATGGCTACACCTTC. The encoded protein is CASSPGEDRPAYGYTF.

This chain joins TRBV30 and TRBJ2-3; a possible D gene is TRBD2 (5 bases). Germline V lookup: CDR1 GTSNPN, CDR2 SVGIG (reference sequence). CDR3 length: 13 residues. Between the trimmed V and J ends, which lost 0 bases and 1 base, there was a span of 5 bases. In DNA, the CDR3 is TGTGCCTGGAGTGTTAGCGGCACAGATACGCAGTATTTT. Its translation: CAWSVSGTDTQYF.

The chain recombines TRBV2 with TRBJ1-2; maybe TRBD1 (6 bases). The CDR3 is made up of 13 amino acids. Germline loops: CDR1 SNHLY, CDR2 FYNNEI. Trimming took 10 bases from V and 4 from J, leaving 16 bases between them. The CDR3 protein is CATKQGMAYGYTF. The CDR3 DNA is TGTGCCACTAAACAGGGAATGGCCTATGGCTACACCTTC.

CDR3 nucleotide sequence: TGTGCCAGCTCCCTTGAGGCGGGTCAGCCCCAGCATTTT. Translating gives CASSLEAGQPQHF. The chain is built from TRBV18 and TRBJ1-5; D is uncertain. The CDR3 sequence is 13 residues long. The V gene lost 6 bases and the J gene lost 6 bases, with 12 bases spanning the gap. Germline CDR1 is KGHSH and CDR2 is LQKENI.

This rearrangement joins TRBV30 to TRBJ2-7; D may be TRBD2 (7 bases). Germline V CDR1 and CDR2: GTSNPN, SVGIG (reference sequence). The CDR3 extends over 14 amino acids. The CDR3 DNA is TGTGCTTGGTCTATAGGGGGGGTTTCCTACGAGCAGTACTTC. Protein: CAWSIGGVSYEQYF.

V usage is TRBV4-2 and J usage is TRBJ2-5; no clear D gene. Trimming left V 1 base short and J 0 bases short, with 9 bases between. From germline, CDR1 is LGHNA and CDR2 YNFKEQ. This CDR3 comprises 15 residues. The CDR3 DNA follows: TGTGCCAGCAGCCAAGGGCCCCCCCACCAAGAGACCCAGTACTTC. Translation: CASSQGPPHQETQYF.

Only a few counts were recorded for this clone. The gene calls are TRBV4-3 and TRBJ1-4; D call uncertain. Per the germline V gene, CDR1 is LGHNA and CDR2 is YSLEER. Trimming cost V 0 bases and J 7 bases, with 6 bases left between them. The CDR3 is made up of 13 amino acids. The DNA for the CDR3 is TGCGCCAGCAGCCAAGATCTTAGTGAAAAACTGTTTTTT. It yields the protein CASSQDLSEKLFF.

The chain has TRBV21-1 and TRBJ2-7; the tabulated D call, TRBD2, remains unverified against the DNA. TRBV21-1 is annotated as a pseudogene. The CDR3 is 14 amino acids. The CDR3 DNA reads as TGTGCCAGCAGCCCAAAATGGAGCTCCTACGAGCAGTACTTC. This encodes CASSPKWSSYEQYF.

V usage is TRBV18 and J usage is TRBJ1-6; tentatively, D is TRBD1 (6 bases). Germline lookup yields CDR1 KGHSH and CDR2 LQKENI. Trimming left V 5 bases short and J 1 base short, with 12 bases between. There are 16 residues in the CDR3. The CDR3 DNA reads TGTGCCAGCTCATCAGGGGATAGGTCCTATAATTCACCCCTCCACTTT. Amino acids: CASSSGDRSYNSPLHF. Combining the CDR3 with reference TRBV18 and TRBJ1-6 gives the whole variable domain NAGVMQNPRHLVRRRGQEARLRCSPMKGHSHVYWYRQLPEEGLKFMVYLQKENIIDESGMPKERFSAEFPKEGPSILRIQQVVRGDSAAYFCASSSGDRSYNSPLHFGNGTRLTVT.

This chain connects TRBV29-1 to TRBJ1-2, with D possibly being TRBD1 (5 bases). The V gene's germline CDR1 is SQVTM and CDR2 ANQGSEA. CDR3 length: 14 residues. Trimming removed 3 bases at V and 0 bases at J, with 11 bases between. CDR3 sequence (DNA): TGCAGCGTTGATCGGCAGGGCACTAACTATGGCTACACCTTC. Protein: CSVDRQGTNYGYTF.

This chain joins TRBV27 and TRBJ1-1; D uncertain. V lost 2 bases to trimming and J lost 0 bases, with 10 bases between them. The CDR3 length is 15 residues. Germline CDR1 is MNHEY and CDR2 is SMNVEV (reference sequence). The chain's CDR3 is CASSLGAGLNTEAFF. As DNA, the CDR3 is TGTGCCAGCAGTTTAGGTGCTGGGCTGAACACTGAAGCTTTCTTT.

V is TRBV11-3 and J is TRBJ1-1; D possibly corresponds to TRBD1 (6 bases). The CDR3 is 12 amino acids. The germline gives CDR1 SGHNT, CDR2 YENEEA. Trimming took off 0 bases at V and 11 bases at J, with 10 bases between the two ends. The CDR3 region has the DNA TGTGCCAGCAGCTTAGATGGGGGCGTCGCTTTCTTT. Encoded protein: CASSLDGGVAFF.

The genes are TRBV4-2 and TRBJ2-5; possible D gene TRBD1, 6 bases. CDR3 length: 16 residues. CDR1 LGHNA and CDR2 YNFKEQ come from the germline V gene. V shed 1 base and J shed 2 bases, with 14 bases lying between them. CDR3 coding DNA: TGTGCCAGCAGCCAAGGACAGGACAATGTGCAAGAGACCCAGTACTTC. Protein: CASSQGQDNVQETQYF.

The rearrangement joins TRBV6-6 to TRBJ1-1; 8 positions agree with TRBD1. V shed 5 bases, J shed 0 bases, and the junction held 5 bases outside the gene matches. The CDR3 contains 15 residues. The germline gives CDR1 MNHNY, CDR2 SVGAGI (reference sequence). The CDR3 sequence is CASSHTTGVNTEAFF. As DNA, the CDR3 is TGTGCCAGCAGTCACACGACAGGGGTGAACACTGAAGCTTTCTTT.

CDR3 sequence: CASSLTSHGLGQPYEQYF. Here the CDR3 DNA reads TGTGCCAGCAGCTTAACGAGCCATGGCCTAGGTCAACCCTACGAGCAGTACTTC. This sequence joins TRBV13 and TRBJ2-7; D unresolved. Germline CDR1 and CDR2: PRHDT and FYEKMQ (reference sequence). The CDR3 is 18 residues long. V shed 2 bases and J shed 2 bases, with 22 bases lying between them.

CDR3 nucleotide sequence: TGTGCCAGCAGCCGACAGAGCTCTGGAAACACCATATATTTT. Its translation is CASSRQSSGNTIYF. The chain combines TRBV7-2 with TRBJ1-3; possible D gene TRBD1, 5 bases. Trimming stripped 5 bases from V and 0 bases from J, with 8 bases between. The CDR3 totals 14 residues. Germline CDR1 is SGHTA and CDR2 is FQGNSA.

The chain employs TRBV5-1 and TRBJ2-1; TRBD2 matches at 8 bases. J lost 0 bases, V lost 1 base, and 15 bases had no gene match. Germline values: CDR1 SGHRS, CDR2 YFSETQ. There are 20 residues in the CDR3. This CDR3 reads CASSLTAGGPLISSYNEQFF. In DNA form, the CDR3 reads TGCGCCAGCAGCTTGACTGCGGGGGGCCCCTTAATCAGCTCCTACAATGAGCAGTTCTTC. Full variable domain (outside the CDR3, taken from reference TRBV5-1 and TRBJ2-1): KAGVTQTPRYLIKTRGQQVTLSCSPISGHRSVSWYQQTPGQGLQFLFEYFSETQRNKGNFPGRFSGRQFSNSRSEMNVSTLELGDSALYLCASSLTAGGPLISSYNEQFFGPGTRLTVL.

This rearrangement joins TRBV18 to TRBJ2-5; a weak D match, TRBD1 (6 bases). Germline CDR1 KGHSH, CDR2 LQKENI. The V end was cut by 4 bases, the J end by 2 bases, with 8 bases between. The CDR3 is made up of 13 amino acids. The CDR3 DNA sequence: TGTGCCAGCTCACGGACAGAACAAGAGACCCAGTACTTC. As protein: CASSRTEQETQYF. Filled out from reference TRBV18 and TRBJ2-5, the complete variable domain reads NAGVMQNPRHLVRRRGQEARLRCSPMKGHSHVYWYRQLPEEGLKFMVYLQKENIIDESGMPKERFSAEFPKEGPSILRIQQVVRGDSAAYFCASSRTEQETQYFGPGTRLLVL.

The rearrangement links TRBV7-2 to TRBJ1-2, with D possibly being TRBD1 (5 bases). The CDR3 extends over 14 amino acids. V was cut by 5 bases and J by 4 bases, with 14 bases left in between. CDR1 SGHTA and CDR2 FQGNSA come from the germline V gene. The CDR3 nucleotides are TGTGCCAGCAGCCCTTCCGGGGGGGTCTATGGCTACACCTTC. Translating gives CASSPSGGVYGYTF.

The count of this clone is one. This sequence joins TRBV7-9 and TRBJ1-2, with 10 nucleotides matching TRBD1. Germline CDR1 SEHNR, CDR2 FQNEAQ (reference sequence). V gave up 6 bases and J gave up 6 bases; unmatched junction bases: 7. This CDR3 region has 14 residues. This CDR3 reads CASRSGTGEDGYTF. The CDR3 DNA sequence: TGTGCCAGCAGGAGCGGGACAGGGGAAGATGGCTACACCTTC.

V and J are TRBV6-5 and TRBJ1-5, with D unresolved. CDR1 MNHEY and CDR2 SVGAGI come from the germline V gene. The CDR3 has 13 residues. The V end was cut by 6 bases, the J end by 4 bases, with 10 bases between. DNA of the CDR3: TGTGCCAGCAGCCGGACTTCAAATCAGCCCCAGCATTTT. Its protein product is CASSRTSNQPQHF.

The chain couples TRBV27 to TRBJ2-7, with TRBD1 matching over 8 bases. The CDR3 length is 14 residues. Germline assignment: CDR1 MNHEY and CDR2 SMNVEV (reference sequence). With 4 bases clipped from V and 2 bases from J, the junction kept 4 bases outside the gene matches. The CDR3 DNA reads as TGTGCCAGCAGTTCGAGGACAGGGACCTACGAGCAGTACTTC. It encodes CASSSRTGTYEQYF.